This passage covers 12 T cell receptor beta chains from one sample sequenced in a study of cytomegalovirus exposure and HLA in healthy donors. The PCR made use of 60 Vbeta and 13 Jbeta primers. This table comes from immunoSEQ multiplex PCR, and its TCRdb copy is limited to in-frame clones, with some not included. The sample lists approximately 120,000 clones; 73% were seen once. Material for sequencing was PBMCs. The source is a man in his forties or fifties in good health and CMV-seronegative.

This clone was counted a few times. Here the CDR3 DNA reads TGTGCCAGCAGCCCTGCGGGAGGCGACGGAAACACCATATATTTT. Amino acid sequence: CASSPAGGDGNTIYF. The V call is TRBV5-4, the J call TRBJ1-3; D uncertain. Trimming stripped 4 bases from V and 4 bases from J, with 15 bases between. Germline CDR1 and CDR2: SGHNT and YYREEE (reference sequence). The CDR3 covers 15 residues.

This clone appeared a single time. This chain links TRBV2 with TRBJ1-2, with a weak D call TRBD1 (5 bases). Germline values: CDR1 SNHLY, CDR2 FYNNEI. Trimming shortened V by 9 bases and J by 2 bases, and 16 bases separated the two germline ends. The CDR3 is 14 amino acids. CDR3: CARGGGSNNYGYTF. Written as DNA, the CDR3 is TGTGCCAGGGGCGGGGGATCAAACAACTATGGCTACACCTTC.

The rearrangement uses TRBV6-5 and TRBJ1-2; D ambiguous. Germline-derived CDR1 and CDR2 are MNHEY and SVGAGI. This CDR3 region has 15 residues. The germline V and J ends were trimmed by 6 bases and 4 bases, with 18 bases remaining between them. The CDR3 loop is CASRVQHLRGYGYTF. The CDR3 coding sequence is TGTGCCAGCAGGGTACAACACCTCCGGGGCTATGGCTACACCTTC.

The chain recombines TRBV7-8 with TRBJ1-3, with 9 positions matching TRBD1. This CDR3 region has 17 residues. Germline-derived CDR1 and CDR2 are SGHVS and FQNEAQ. With V trimmed by 5 bases and J by 4 bases, 12 bases remained unmatched. CDR3 nucleotides: TGTGCCAGCAGCCTCCAGTGGTGGGACAGGGTGGGAAACACCATATATTTT. Translating it yields CASSLQWWDRVGNTIYF.

The CDR3 DNA reads TGCGCCAGCAGCCAGGGGTTAGATCCAGATACGCAGTATTTT. It encodes CASSQGLDPDTQYF. The chain couples TRBV5-1 to TRBJ2-3, with D perhaps matching TRBD1 (6 bases). Trimming took off 4 bases at V and 4 bases at J, with 13 bases between the two ends. The CDR3 is 14 residues long. CDR1 and CDR2 from the germline V gene are SGHRS and YFSETQ. Full variable domain (remainder filled in from reference TRBV5-1 and TRBJ2-3): KAGVTQTPRYLIKTRGQQVTLSCSPISGHRSVSWYQQTPGQGLQFLFEYFSETQRNKGNFPGRFSGRQFSNSRSEMNVSTLELGDSALYLCASSQGLDPDTQYFGPGTRLTVL.

This chain joins TRBV27 and TRBJ2-6, with 7 bases identical to TRBD2. The germline V gene encodes CDR1 MNHEY and CDR2 SMNVEV (reference sequence). The V segment lost 4 bases and the J segment 1 base; nucleotides outside the gene matches: 1. This CDR3 spans 15 amino acids. The CDR3 sequence is CASSWGGSGANVLTF. In DNA, the CDR3 is TGTGCCAGCAGTTGGGGGGGTTCTGGGGCCAACGTCCTGACTTTC.

V is TRBV19 and J is TRBJ2-1; the match to TRBD2 covers 8 bases. Germline loops: CDR1 LNHDA, CDR2 SQIVND (reference sequence). CDR3 length: 17 amino acids. Unmatched junction bases numbered 13, after V lost 4 bases and J lost 5 bases. The DNA of the CDR3 is TGTGCCAGTAGTAGTCCACGGGGGGGGAACCTCCACAATGAGCAGTTCTTC. Protein: CASSSPRGGNLHNEQFF. The full variable domain, with the rest looked up from reference TRBV19 and TRBJ2-1, is DGGITQSPKYLFRKEGQNVTLSCEQNLNHDAMYWYRQDPGQGLRLIYYSQIVNDFQKGDIAEGYSVSREKKESFPLTVTSAQKNPTAFYLCASSSPRGGNLHNEQFFGPGTRLTVL.

This clone was seen a single time. The V call is TRBV7-3, the J call TRBJ2-3; 8 positions match TRBD2. V gave up 7 bases and J gave up 2 bases; unmatched junction bases: 17. The CDR3 totals 18 residues. Germline V gene lookup returns CDR1 SGHTA and CDR2 FQGTGA. CDR3 nucleotides: TGTGCCAGCACCCCCGGGGGGGGCCCGGCCCTATTCACAGATACGCAGTATTTT. Translating gives CASTPGGGPALFTDTQYF.

The rearrangement links TRBV5-1 to TRBJ2-5, with 11 nucleotides matching TRBD2. Trimming cost V 2 bases and J 2 bases; bases outside gene matches: 2. The CDR3 sequence is 15 residues long. Germline loops: CDR1 SGHRS, CDR2 YFSETQ. The CDR3 DNA reads as TGCGCCAGCAGCTTACTAGCGGGGGATCAAGAGACCCAGTACTTC. This encodes CASSLLAGDQETQYF.

This chain connects TRBV7-8 to TRBJ2-7, with TRBD1 as a possible D gene (5 bases). The CDR3 is 14 amino acids. Deletions cut 7 bases from V and 2 bases from J, with 15 bases between. Germline CDR1 and CDR2: SGHVS and FQNEAQ. As DNA, the CDR3 is TGTGCCAGCAACGTCGGAGACAGAACCTACGAGCAGTACTTC. Protein product: CASNVGDRTYEQYF.

The rearrangement joins TRBV6-6 to TRBJ1-1; D remains ambiguous. Germline V CDR1 and CDR2: MNHNY, SVGAGI (reference sequence). Trimming cost V 5 bases and J 0 bases, with 13 bases left between them. The CDR3 is 15 residues long. The CDR3 protein is CASSQLGEVNTEAFF. The DNA of the CDR3 is TGTGCCAGCAGTCAACTCGGGGAGGTGAACACTGAAGCTTTCTTT.

This clone was recorded a few times. This chain joins TRBV19 and TRBJ1-5; possibly TRBD1 for D (6 bases). The germline gives CDR1 LNHDA, CDR2 SQIVND (reference sequence). CDR3 length: 14 amino acids. V was cut by 7 bases and J by 3 bases, with 13 bases left in between. DNA of the CDR3: TGTGCCAGTACCCTTCGGGGGGCCAATCAGCCCCAGCATTTT. Translated: CASTLRGANQPQHF.